One and the same sample provided the 7 T cell receptor beta chains below, sequenced in a study of T cells in Graves' hyperthyroidism and ophthalmopathy. The TCR beta CDR3 regions underwent amplification using RNA transcripts as the source. First-round RT-PCR targeting the TCR CDR3 was performed with the HTBI primer set. MiXCR, run by TCRdb on the multiplex PCR reads, gives a single entry per CDR3 protein. This sample carries about 700,000 distinct CDR3 sequences, less than 15% of them seen once, and the ten largest clones take 10%. Sequencing used blood. The receptors originated from a woman between 18 and 29 years old with Graves' hyperthyroidism.

This clonotype was seen more than once but under ten times. The junction and the germline gene differ at one end; a read error may be behind it. This chain uses TRBV5-5 with TRBJ1-5; 8 bases are a match to TRBD1. The CDR3 contains 14 residues. CDR1 and CDR2 (germline): SGHKS, YYEKEE (reference sequence). In nucleotides, the CDR3 is TGTGCCAGCAGCTATTCGACAGGGGATCAACCCCAGCATTTT. Its protein product is CASSYSTGDQPQHF.

The table lists this clonotype with many counts. The CDR3 here is CASTRTAFQETQYF. CDR3 DNA sequence: TGTGCCAGCACACGTACGGCCTTTCAAGAGACCCAGTACTTC. This chain joins TRBV28 and TRBJ2-5; D is ambiguous. The V gene's germline CDR1 is MDHEN and CDR2 SYDVKM. V was clipped by 7 bases and J by 2 bases, with 14 bases between them. This CDR3 spans 14 amino acids.

The table lists this clonotype with a few counts. The chain uses TRBV7-6 and TRBJ1-1; 8 bases map to TRBD1. CDR3 size: 15 residues. Germline trimming cut 2 bases from V and 4 bases from J; bases unmatched to any gene: 6. CDR1 and CDR2 from the germline V gene are SGHVS and FNYEAQ. The CDR3 nucleotides read TGTGCCAGCAGCTTAACCGGACAGGGTGGCACTGAAGCTTTCTTT. It specifies CASSLTGQGGTEAFF.

This chain uses TRBV27 with TRBJ2-2; 7 bases map to TRBD2. The CDR3 has 15 residues. Germline values: CDR1 MNHEY, CDR2 SMNVEV (reference sequence). J was trimmed by 4 bases and V by 6 bases; bases with no gene match: 8. The CDR3 nucleotides read TGTGCCAGCAGCCAATCCCCGGGGGGCACCGGGGAGCTGTTTTTT. This encodes CASSQSPGGTGELFF.

This clonotype was counted at least ten times. The chain joins TRBV19 to TRBJ2-1; 13 nucleotides line up with TRBD2. Germline V gene sequence: CDR1 LNHDA, CDR2 SQIVND (reference sequence). There are 16 residues in the CDR3. The trim removed 1 base at V and 5 bases at J, leaving 2 bases unmatched. CDR3 bases: TGTGCCAGTAGTATAGTCGGACTAGCGGGAGACAATGAGCAGTTCTTC. Translated: CASSIVGLAGDNEQFF.

In this sample, this clonotype turned up many times. The chain is built from TRBV20-1 and TRBJ1-2; D ambiguous. Germline loops: CDR1 DFQATT, CDR2 SNEGSKA (reference sequence). This CDR3 region has 10 residues. V lost 6 bases and J 8 bases, leaving 10 bases between the germline ends. The CDR3 reads CSAPWSGYTF. CDR3 coding DNA: TGCAGTGCCCCATGGTCCGGCTACACCTTC.

This clonotype was counted many times. This chain links TRBV7-8 with TRBJ2-7; D is possibly TRBD1 (6 bases). Per germline, CDR1 SGHVS and CDR2 FQNEAQ. This CDR3 is 16 amino acids long. V was cut by 5 bases and J by 0 bases, with 17 bases left in between. CDR3 in amino acids: CASSPPRQGSSYEQYF. For the CDR3, the DNA is TGTGCCAGCAGCCCACCCCGGCAGGGGAGCTCCTACGAGCAGTACTTC.